This T cell receptor beta chain was documented in a study of T-cell memory formation after mild COVID-19. Study observations and caveats: The main location of contracting CD4+ clones was CM and EM, and that of contracting CD8+ clones was EMRA. Cross-reactive memory appears to have joined, as suggested by some responding clones showing up in pre-infection memory. Balance between CD4 and CD8 was seen in clones contracting day 15 to 85, and a CD4+ lean was seen in later expanders.

TCRdb recomputed calls from the 5' RACE reads with MiXCR, one row per CDR3 protein. The repertoire has about 170,000 distinct CDR3 sequences, 10% to 15% of them found once; the top ten carry roughly 3.4%. V was cut by 3 bases and J by 4 bases, with 12 bases left in between. This CDR3 has 14 residues. CDR1 is SGHTA and CDR2 is FQGTGA in the germline V gene. This clonotype was picked up a small number of times. Its antigen is unknown. Input material: PBMCs or a T cell subset sorted from them (not recorded which). This receptor was taken from a man aged 18 to 30 who had mild COVID-19 (a few samples of this study predate the infection). Cell type and time point are not known. The chain employs TRBV7-3 and TRBJ1-2; tentatively, D is TRBD1 (5 bases). The CDR3 spells CASSFGGEGYGYTF. CDR3 bases: TGTGCCAGCAGCTTCGGGGGAGAGGGCTATGGCTACACCTTC.